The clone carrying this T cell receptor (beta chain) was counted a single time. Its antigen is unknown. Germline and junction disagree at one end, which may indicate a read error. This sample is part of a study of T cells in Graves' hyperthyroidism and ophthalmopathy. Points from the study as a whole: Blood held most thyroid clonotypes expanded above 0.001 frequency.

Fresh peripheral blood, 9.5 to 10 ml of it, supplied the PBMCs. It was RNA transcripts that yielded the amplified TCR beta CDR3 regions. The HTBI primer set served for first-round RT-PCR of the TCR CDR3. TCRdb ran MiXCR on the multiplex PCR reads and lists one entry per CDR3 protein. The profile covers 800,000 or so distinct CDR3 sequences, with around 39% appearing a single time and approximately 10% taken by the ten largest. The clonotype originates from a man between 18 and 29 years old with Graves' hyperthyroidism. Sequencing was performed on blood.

CDR3 in DNA: TGTGCCAGCAGTTACAGCACAGTTTACGAGCAGTACTTC. It specifies CASSYSTVYEQYF. The chain carries TRBV10-3 and TRBJ2-7; D call uncertain. The CDR3 loop spans 13 amino acids. Per germline, CDR1 ENHRY and CDR2 SYGVKD.